This entry concerns a single T cell receptor (beta chain). Time point noted: peripheral blood 6 weeks after treatment start. The record originates from a study of PD-L1 blockade in urothelial cancer. Germline V gene data show CDR1 as SGHAT and CDR2 as FQDESV (reference sequence). The CDR3 loop spans 16 amino acids. V dropped 4 bases and J dropped 0 bases, with 14 bases sitting between them. Assay used: immunoSEQ multiplex PCR; TCRdb lists only in-frame clones, some missing. The table records some 41,000 clones, around 83% of them present only once. The TCR sequence derives from a man aged 70 or older with urothelial cancer. The sequencing used PBMCs, collected around atezolizumab (anti-PD-L1) treatment. The J gene is TRBJ2-3, the V gene TRBV11-1; D perhaps matches TRBD1 (5 bases). CDR3 nucleotides: TGTGCCAGCAGCTGGGGCGCAGGGTGGAGCACAGATACGCAGTATTTT. Translating it yields CASSWGAGWSTDTQYF. The whole variable domain, remainder taken from reference TRBV11-1 and TRBJ2-3, is EAEVAQSPRYKITEKSQAVAFWCDPISGHATLYWYRQILGQGPELLVQFQDESVVDDSQLPKDRFSAERLKGVDSTLKIQPAELGDSAMYLCASSWGAGWSTDTQYFGPGTRLTVL.